This T cell receptor (beta chain) was retrieved from a study of cytomegalovirus exposure and HLA in healthy donors. Study-wide points: Per a prior analysis, the majority of TCR beta V segments were productive roughly 90% or roughly 30% of the time. In a later analysis, parvovirus B19, influenza, CMV and Epstein-Barr virus appeared linked to several top co-occurrence clusters. A later analysis revealed that TCR association rates differed between HLA loci, peaking at DRB1 and bottoming out at HLA-C. Across all donors, roughly uniform sequencing depth was an assumption of the presence/absence analyses.

This CDR3 spans 18 amino acids. CDR1 and CDR2 (germline): SGHTA, FQGNSA. V lost 3 bases, J lost 0 bases, and 13 bases stayed unmatched. The PCR made use of 60 Vbeta and 13 Jbeta primers. The repertoire was sequenced with immunoSEQ multiplex PCR; TCRdb's copy has only in-frame clones and lacks some. Of 25,000 to 30,000 clones in the sample, roughly 66% were seen once. A word on this clone: Its antigen is currently unknown.

Sequencing was done on a sample of PBMCs. The origin of this receptor is a male donor in good health and CMV-seropositive. This chain links TRBV7-2 with TRBJ2-7; 8 nucleotides align to TRBD2. The CDR3 sequence is CASSFRKKTSASSYEQYF. The CDR3 coding sequence is TGTGCCAGCAGCTTCCGGAAGAAGACTAGCGCCAGCTCCTACGAGCAGTACTTC.